The rows below give T cell receptor beta chains drawn from one sample of a study of CD4 T cells in relation to SARS-CoV-2 and coronaviruses. Assay: immunoSEQ multiplex PCR; the TCRdb copy retains only in-frame clones and omits some. The sample carries about 59,000 clones, roughly 90% recorded once. Sequencing was done on a sample of memory CD4+ T cells from PBMCs. These receptors originate from a human donor in good health. Each CDR3 is given with its conserved first and last residue. Fields, in order: V gene, J gene, D gene, clone size, CDR3 DNA, CDR3 protein. A D gene is named only where the DNA matches it firmly. Some rows have no size entry. The others give once, few or many, or a class for an expanded clone.

TRBV7-3	TRBJ2-1	NA	NA	TGTGCCAGCAGCTTATACGCGGGCGGCTCCTACAATGAGCAGTTCTTC	CASSLYAGGSYNEQFF
TRBV6-1	TRBJ2-4	NA	NA	TGTGCCAGCAGTGAAAGTATGGGGCTCCCGAGCAAAAACATTCAGTATTTC	CASSESMGLPSKNIQYF
TRBV5-6	TRBJ2-5	TRBD1	NA	TGTGCCAGCAGCCTAGGACAGGGGGCGTTTTCGGGGACCCAGTACTTC	CASSLGQGAFSGTQYF
TRBV30	TRBJ1-5	NA	NA	TGTGCCACAGAGACGGCTGCGGGTCAGCCCCAGCATTTT	CATETAAGQPQHF
TRBV11-2	TRBJ2-2	NA	NA	TGTGCCAGCAGCTTAGTGGGTGAGGCCACCGGGGAGCTGTTTTTT	CASSLVGEATGELFF
TRBV14	TRBJ1-3	NA	NA	TGTGCCAGCAGCCAATTCGGGGGTCCTACTGGAAACACCATATATTTT	CASSQFGGPTGNTIYF
TRBV7-9	TRBJ2-7	NA	NA	TGTGCCAGCAGCCGGTCGGGGACCTCCTACGAGCAGTACTTC	CASSRSGTSYEQYF
TRBV7-2	TRBJ1-2	NA	NA	TGTGCCAGCAGCTCCACAAGAAACTATGGCTACACCTTC	CASSSTRNYGYTF
TRBV7-9	TRBJ2-2	NA	NA	TGTGCCAGCGAATGGGGAGGGGGCACCGGGGAGCTGTTTTTT	CASEWGGGTGELFF
TRBV27	TRBJ2-7	NA	NA	TGTGCCAGCGCCATCAGGGGCTCCGAGCAGTACTTC	CASAIRGSEQYF
TRBV9	TRBJ1-3	TRBD1	NA	TGTGCCAGCAGCCTTGGACAGGGTCCCTCTGGAAACACCATATATTTT	CASSLGQGPSGNTIYF
TRBV2	TRBJ2-6	NA	NA	TGTGCCAGCAGTACAGGGAGCTCTGGGGCCAACGTCCTGACTTTC	CASSTGSSGANVLTF
TRBV4-1	TRBJ2-1	NA	NA	TGCGCCAGCAGCCAAGAGAGCTACTCCTACAATGAGCAGTTCTTC	CASSQESYSYNEQFF
TRBV5-4	TRBJ2-3	TRBD1	once	TGTGCCAGCAGCTTTCCAGGGGGCCCTAGCACAGATACGCAGTATTTT	CASSFPGGPSTDTQYF
TRBV18	TRBJ1-3	NA	NA	TGTGCCAGCTCACCAGGGTGGGAAGGAAACACCATATATTTT	CASSPGWEGNTIYF
TRBV5-4	TRBJ2-1	NA	NA	TGTGCCAGCAGCTTGGGGGGGCCCTCCTACAATGAGCAGTTCTTC	CASSLGGPSYNEQFF
TRBV3-1/TRBV3-2	TRBJ2-7	NA	once	TGTGCCAGCAGCCAGGCAGGGGGGTCCTACGAGCAGTACTTC	CASSQAGGSYEQYF
TRBV9	TRBJ2-1	NA	NA	TGTGCCAGCAGCCCGAGGACCAACATAAATGAGCAGTTCTTC	CASSPRTNINEQFF
TRBV19	TRBJ1-1	NA	NA	TGTGCCACTACGCAGCTACAGGGAAACACTGAAGCTTTCTTT	CATTQLQGNTEAFF
TRBV24-1	TRBJ1-5	TRBD1	NA	TGTGCCACCAGTCCCGGGACAGGGAACAATCAGCCCCAGCATTTT	CATSPGTGNNQPQHF
TRBV27	TRBJ2-7	TRBD2	NA	TGTGCCAGCAGTTTATCGTTACTAGCGCAGTACGAGCAGTACTTC	CASSLSLLAQYEQYF
TRBV3-1/TRBV3-2	TRBJ2-5	TRBD2	NA	TGTGCCAGCAGCCAAGGGACTAGCGGGAGGGGGAAGACCCAGTACTTC	CASSQGTSGRGKTQYF
TRBV18	TRBJ1-6	NA	NA	TGTGCCAGCTCACCTCTGTCGGGGGCGGAATCACCCCTCCACTTT	CASSPLSGAESPLHF
TRBV18	TRBJ1-5	NA	NA	TGTGCCAGCTCACCTCAACTTGATCAGCCCCAGCATTTT	CASSPQLDQPQHF
TRBV9	TRBJ2-2	NA	NA	TGTGCCAGCAGCGTATTTTCGAACACCGGGGAGCTGTTTTTT	CASSVFSNTGELFF
TRBV6-1	TRBJ1-5	NA	NA	TGTGCCAGCAGTGTTTCGACAGGCAGAAGCAATCAGCCCCAGCATTTT	CASSVSTGRSNQPQHF
TRBV11-3	TRBJ2-1	NA	NA	TGTGCCAGCAGCTTAGAAGGGGCGGGTAGGGGATACAATGAGCAGTTCTTC	CASSLEGAGRGYNEQFF
TRBV4-2	TRBJ2-7	NA	NA	TGTGCCAGCAGCCAAGGTAGCACATCCTACGAGCAGTACTTC	CASSQGSTSYEQYF
TRBV4-2	TRBJ2-5	NA	NA	TGTGCCAGCAGCCAAGGAGTCCAAGAGACCCAGTACTTC	CASSQGVQETQYF
TRBV6-5	TRBJ1-1	NA	few	TGTGCCAGCAGACCCCTATTTAGTTTGAACACTGAAGCTTTCTTT	CASRPLFSLNTEAFF
TRBV11-3	TRBJ2-7	TRBD1	NA	TGTGCCAGCAGGTTCCCGACGGGACAGCTCTACGAGCAGTACTTC	CASRFPTGQLYEQYF
TRBV3-1/TRBV3-2	TRBJ2-5	NA	NA	TGTGCCAGCAGCCATCACAACGCCCCACAAGAGACCCAGTACTTC	CASSHHNAPQETQYF
TRBV7-8	TRBJ1-1	NA	NA	TGTGCCAGCAGCCTGGACGTAGGCACTGAAGCTTTCTTT	CASSLDVGTEAFF
TRBV25-1	TRBJ2-3	NA	NA	TGTGCCAGCAGTGAAAGGGGACTCACAGATACGCAGTATTTT	CASSERGLTDTQYF
TRBV5-5	TRBJ2-1	NA	NA	TGTGCCAGCAGCTTTACGGCGGGAAGTATAGTAAATGAGCAGTTCTTC	CASSFTAGSIVNEQFF
TRBV7-2	TRBJ2-5	TRBD2	NA	TGTGCCAGCAGCCGTTCGAGCCCACTAGCGGCCAAGCGCGGGGAGACCCAGTACTTC	CASSRSSPLAAKRGETQYF
TRBV15	TRBJ1-3	NA	once	TGTGCCACCAGCAGAGACAGGGGCTCTGGAAACACCATATATTTT	CATSRDRGSGNTIYF
TRBV25-1	TRBJ2-2	NA	NA	TGTGCCAGCAGTGAATCTGCTGCCGGGGAGCTGTTTTTT	CASSESAAGELFF
TRBV10-3	TRBJ2-1	NA	NA	TGTGCCATCAGTGAGTCGTCGCTCGATGAGCAGTTCTTC	CAISESSLDEQFF
TRBV9	TRBJ2-7	TRBD2	once	TGTGCCAGCAGCCCCCGAGCGGGACCGAGTGGGGGAGAGCAGTACTTC	CASSPRAGPSGGEQYF
TRBV28	TRBJ1-3	NA	NA	TGTGCCAGCAGTTACCAGGGTAAATCTGGAAACACCATATATTTT	CASSYQGKSGNTIYF
TRBV2	TRBJ1-6	NA	few	TGTGCCAGCAGTTTTCGACAGAGCTCCTATAATTCACCCCTCCACTTT	CASSFRQSSYNSPLHF
TRBV2	TRBJ1-4	NA	NA	TGTGCCAGCACCGACCGCGGGGGGGGCAAGTTTTTT	CASTDRGGGKFF
TRBV7-2	TRBJ2-5	NA	NA	TGTGCCAGCAGCTTAATGGGCGGGGAGACCCAGTACTTC	CASSLMGGETQYF
TRBV5-1	TRBJ2-6	TRBD1	NA	TGCGCCAGCAGCATGGGACAGGGTTTCATAGGGGCCAACGTCCTGACTTTC	CASSMGQGFIGANVLTF
TRBV6-1	TRBJ2-2	NA	NA	TGTGCCAGCAGTGAATCAGGGGTAGGGACCGGGGAGCTGTTTTTT	CASSESGVGTGELFF
TRBV5-1	TRBJ2-3	TRBD1	NA	TGCGCCAGCAGCTTGGACCCGGGACAGGGGTCAGATACGCAGTATTTT	CASSLDPGQGSDTQYF
TRBV9	TRBJ2-5	TRBD2	NA	TGTGCCAGCAGCGTAAGGAGACTAGCGGGAGTGGAGACCCAGTACTTC	CASSVRRLAGVETQYF
TRBV23-1	TRBJ1-4	NA	once	TGCGCCAGCAGCCCTCCTCTCGGGAGTGGGACTAATGAAAAACTGTTTTTT	CASSPPLGSGTNEKLFF
TRBV6-2/TRBV6-3	TRBJ2-7	TRBD2	NA	TGTGCCAGCAGTTACTCCAGGACTAGCGGGAGGAACTCCTACGAGCAGTACTTC	CASSYSRTSGRNSYEQYF
TRBV2	TRBJ2-1	TRBD2	NA	TGTGCCAGCAAGCTAGCGGCCTTAGGGGAGGATGAGCAGTTCTTC	CASKLAALGEDEQFF
TRBV2	TRBJ2-3	NA	NA	TGTGCCAGCAGACCCCTCCCGGGGCGCGCTAGCACAGATACGCAGTATTTT	CASRPLPGRASTDTQYF
TRBV29-1	TRBJ1-2	TRBD1	NA	TGCAGCGTTGCCACGGACAGGGTCTATGGCTACACCTTC	CSVATDRVYGYTF
TRBV27	TRBJ2-7	TRBD1	NA	TGTGCCAGCAGTTGGGCGGGACAGGGGTCTTACGAGCAGTACTTC	CASSWAGQGSYEQYF
TRBV7-2	TRBJ2-7	TRBD1	once	TGTGCCAGCAGCCCTCGGACAGGGAAGGACGAGCAGTACTTC	CASSPRTGKDEQYF
TRBV2	TRBJ1-2	TRBD1	NA	TGTGCCAGCAGTAGGGGACAGGGGGTTAGCTATGGCTACACCTTC	CASSRGQGVSYGYTF
TRBV4-1	TRBJ1-3	TRBD1	NA	TGCGCCAGCAGCCTCCGGGACAGGGGATCTGGAAACACCATATATTTT	CASSLRDRGSGNTIYF
TRBV19	TRBJ2-7	TRBD1	few	TGTGCCAGTAGTACCGGGACAGGGTCCTACGAGCAGTACTTC	CASSTGTGSYEQYF